Below, 9 T cell receptor beta chains from the same sample are listed, as sequenced in a study of cytomegalovirus exposure and HLA in healthy donors. Generated by immunoSEQ multiplex PCR, the TCRdb table keeps only in-frame clones and is missing some. The sample has roughly 130,000 clones, roughly 90% seen once. Sequenced material: PBMCs. Receptor source: a man aged 30 to 45 in good health and CMV-seronegative.

In this sample, this clone turned up once. The chain links TRBV30 to TRBJ2-1; TRBD2 is a possible D gene (5 bases). From germline, CDR1 is GTSNPN and CDR2 SVGIG (reference sequence). Trimming pared 2 bases from V and 6 bases from J, leaving 14 bases between. The CDR3 totals 14 residues. In DNA, the CDR3 is TGTGCCTGGAGTAGGCTAGCCCGGGGCAATGAGCAGTTCTTC. This encodes CAWSRLARGNEQFF.

The chain links TRBV7-2 to TRBJ1-1, with D hard to call. Germline V CDR1 and CDR2: SGHTA, FQGNSA. Trimming removed 2 bases from V and 0 bases from J, with 4 bases in between. The CDR3 runs to 13 residues. The DNA for the CDR3 is TGTGCCAGCAGCTTATTAGTGAACACTGAAGCTTTCTTT. It is translated as CASSLLVNTEAFF. Together with reference TRBV7-2 and TRBJ1-1, the CDR3 gives the full variable domain: GAGVSQSPSNKVTEKGKDVELRCDPISGHTALYWYRQSLGQGLEFLIYFQGNSAPDKSGLPSDRFSAERTGGSVSTLTIQRTQQEDSAVYLCASSLLVNTEAFFGQGTRLTVV.

V gene TRBV11-2 combines with J gene TRBJ2-7, with 7 bases identical to TRBD1. The CDR3 contains 14 residues. CDR1 SGHAT and CDR2 FQNNGV come from the germline V gene. Trimming removed 5 bases from V and 1 base from J; junction bases left unmatched: 5. The CDR3 bases are TGTGCCAGCAGCGCAGACAGGGTTTCCTACGAGCAGTACTTC. Translating it yields CASSADRVSYEQYF.

The J gene is TRBJ1-1, the V gene TRBV6-1; TRBD1 aligns across 8 bases. CDR3 length equals 15 residues. V shed 7 bases, J shed 6 bases, and the junction held 13 bases outside the gene matches. Germline V gene sequence: CDR1 MNHNS, CDR2 SASEGT. CDR3 protein: CASKGQGLKSSEAFF. As DNA, the CDR3 is TGTGCCAGCAAAGGACAGGGCCTTAAGTCGTCTGAAGCTTTCTTT.

V is TRBV5-1 and J is TRBJ1-5; the D is unclear. Germline V CDR1 and CDR2: SGHRS, YFSETQ. Trimming stripped 0 bases from V and 1 base from J, with 11 bases between. This CDR3 is 16 amino acids long. The CDR3 nucleotides read TGCGCCAGCAGCTTGGGCGGCAGCGGGAGCAATCAGCCCCAGCATTTT. Its protein product is CASSLGGSGSNQPQHF.

This clone was picked up a small number of times. The chain recombines TRBV30 with TRBJ2-7; 8 bases agree with TRBD2. Germline CDR1 reads GTSNPN; CDR2 reads SVGIG (reference sequence). The CDR3 length is 11 residues. The ends lost 6 bases at V and 4 bases at J; junction bases unmatched: 2. Here the CDR3 DNA reads TGTGCCTGTGCGGGAGGTTACGAGCAGTACTTC. Protein sequence: CACAGGYEQYF.

V usage is TRBV5-1 and J usage is TRBJ2-7, with 9 positions matching TRBD1. Germline values: CDR1 SGHRS, CDR2 YFSETQ. This CDR3 has 15 residues. Trimming cost V 5 bases and J 5 bases; bases outside gene matches: 11. CDR3 sequence (DNA): TGCGCCAGCAGGGACGGGACAGGGTGGTCGGACGAGCAGTACTTC. Its protein product is CASRDGTGWSDEQYF.

The chain recombines TRBV4-1 with TRBJ2-7; 12 bases fit TRBD2. V shed 1 base and J 5 bases; nucleotides not matched to a gene: 0. Germline assignment: CDR1 MGHRA and CDR2 YSYEKL. The CDR3 runs to 14 residues. In DNA, the CDR3 is TGCGCCAGCAGCCAAGGGACTAGCGGGAACGAGCAGTACTTC. The encoded protein is CASSQGTSGNEQYF.

This rearrangement joins TRBV14 to TRBJ2-7; 8 bases fit TRBD1. V lost 4 bases, J lost 1 base, and 6 bases stayed unmatched. This CDR3 has 15 residues. From germline, CDR1 is SGHDN and CDR2 FVKESK. The chain's CDR3 is CASSPIGDRSYEQYF. Written as DNA, the CDR3 is TGTGCCAGCAGCCCGATAGGGGACAGGTCCTACGAGCAGTACTTC.